This TCR beta chain was identified during a study of OX40 agonist ivuxolimab in advanced cancers. Across the whole study: Of mixed ages from about 23 to 85 and averaging roughly 66 years, the group was approximately 80% male.

CDR3 length: 14 amino acids. Germline V CDR1 and CDR2: MNHEY, SVGAGI. With 6 bases removed from V and 1 base from J, the gap between germline ends came to 10 bases. Study results and limitations: Dosing at 0.1 to 3.0 mg/kg was accompanied by clonal expansion of CD4+ and CD8+ blood T cells by week 6.

Some clones are missing from TCRdb's copy, which holds only in-frame ones; the method was immunoSEQ multiplex PCR. The sample includes fewer than 25,000 clones, over 70% of them seen just once. Notes on this clone: Antigen: not known.

J is TRBJ1-5 and V is TRBV6-5; D not resolved. This TCR was recovered from an adult with an advanced solid tumor such as melanoma, head and neck, liver or kidney cancer. Sequencing used CD4+ or CD8+ T cells sorted from blood, obtained in a trial of the OX40 agonist ivuxolimab. CDR3 amino acids: CASSFRESNQPQHF. CDR3 nucleotides: TGTGCCAGCAGCTTTCGGGAGAGCAATCAGCCCCAGCATTTT.